These 20 T cell receptor beta chains originate from one sample sequenced in a study of cytomegalovirus exposure and HLA in healthy donors. Both 60 Vbeta primers and 13 Jbeta primers went into the PCR. Using immunoSEQ multiplex PCR, the repertoire was profiled, and TCRdb retains in-frame clones only, with some absent. There are approximately 150,000 clones in the sample; approximately 72% occur only once, and approximately 6.5% lies in the top ten. The specimen sequenced was PBMCs. The receptors here all came from a woman aged 55 to 70 in good health and CMV-seronegative.

This sequence joins TRBV10-3 and TRBJ1-2, with D tentatively TRBD1 (5 bases). The CDR3 length is 13 residues. In germline, CDR1 is ENHRY, CDR2 SYGVKD. V was shortened by 8 bases and J by 1 base, with 11 bases between the two germline ends. CDR3 residues: CAIGARVNYGYTF. CDR3 bases: TGTGCCATCGGGGCCAGGGTTAACTATGGCTACACCTTC.

CDR3 sequence reads: CASSLAGGASYNSPLHF. The CDR3, as DNA: TGTGCCAGCAGCTTGGCAGGGGGCGCGTCTTATAATTCACCCCTCCACTTT. The chain couples TRBV5-4 to TRBJ1-6; TRBD1 agrees at 8 bases. V lost 0 bases, J lost 4 bases, and 6 bases stayed unmatched. CDR1 SGHNT and CDR2 YYREEE come from the germline V gene (reference sequence). This CDR3 contains 17 residues. The full variable domain, with the rest looked up from reference TRBV5-4 and TRBJ1-6, is ETGVTQSPTHLIKTRGQQVTLRCSSQSGHNTVSWYQQALGQGPQFIFQYYREEENGRGNFPPRFSGLQFPNYSSELNVNALELDDSALYLCASSLAGGASYNSPLHFGNGTRLTVT.

The genes are TRBV27 and TRBJ2-1; TRBD2 aligns across 7 bases. Per the germline V gene, CDR1 is MNHEY and CDR2 is SMNVEV (reference sequence). V gave up 2 bases and J gave up 8 bases; unmatched junction bases: 9. This CDR3 has 15 amino acids. CDR3 in amino acids: CASSLAGVGWDEQFF. The CDR3, as DNA: TGTGCCAGCAGTTTAGCGGGAGTTGGATGGGATGAGCAGTTCTTC.

This chain joins TRBV6-7 and TRBJ1-2, with TRBD1 matching over 7 bases. TRBV6-7 is treated as an ORF (open reading frame) with a function not yet certain. There are 15 residues in the CDR3. V shed 10 bases and J 3 bases; nucleotides not matched to a gene: 14. CDR3 in amino acids: CATPLTGDRHYGYTF. The CDR3, as DNA: TGTGCCACCCCACTAACAGGGGATCGTCACTATGGCTACACCTTC.

This chain links TRBV7-9 with TRBJ2-7, with 8 nucleotides matching TRBD1. CDR1 is SEHNR and CDR2 is FQNEAQ in the germline V gene (reference sequence). The ends lost 5 bases at V and 0 bases at J; junction bases unmatched: 9. The CDR3 is made up of 16 amino acids. CDR3 in DNA: TGTGCCAGCAGCCAATCAGGGGGCCCAAGCTCCTACGAGCAGTACTTC. Protein sequence: CASSQSGGPSSYEQYF.

Here the CDR3 reads CASSLAGGTGYEQYF. The DNA of the CDR3 is TGCGCCAGCAGCTTGGCAGGGGGGACAGGCTACGAGCAGTACTTC. The chain recombines TRBV5-1 with TRBJ2-7, with 8 nucleotides matching TRBD1. Germline trimming cut 0 bases from V and 3 bases from J; bases unmatched to any gene: 5. From germline, CDR1 is SGHRS and CDR2 YFSETQ. This CDR3 is 15 amino acids long.

V gene TRBV4-1 combines with J gene TRBJ2-2; maybe TRBD1 (7 bases). Germline V gene sequence: CDR1 MGHRA, CDR2 YSYEKL. The length of the CDR3 is 17 residues. Trimming stripped 0 bases from V and 5 bases from J, with 16 bases between. The CDR3 sequence is CASSQDFRAGGTGELFF. In DNA form, the CDR3 reads TGCGCCAGCAGCCAAGATTTTCGGGCAGGGGGGACCGGGGAGCTGTTTTTT.

This clone showed up just once. The V and J genes are TRBV6-6 and TRBJ2-7; D is possibly TRBD1 (5 bases). The V end lost 6 bases, the J end lost 5 bases, and 11 bases lay between the germline ends. CDR3 length: 12 amino acids. Per the germline V gene, CDR1 is MNHNY and CDR2 is SVGAGI (reference sequence). This chain's CDR3 is CASRRQGDEQYF. DNA of the CDR3: TGTGCCAGCAGGAGACAAGGGGACGAGCAGTACTTC.

The rearrangement joins TRBV28 to TRBJ1-3, with D uncertain. V was shortened by 2 bases and J by 3 bases, with 8 bases between the two germline ends. This CDR3 comprises 14 residues. CDR1 and CDR2 from the germline V gene are MDHEN and SYDVKM. The CDR3 loop is CASSLGRFGNTIYF. The CDR3 DNA sequence: TGTGCCAGCAGTTTAGGCAGGTTTGGAAACACCATATATTTT.

This clone was seen a few times. The chain links TRBV11-3 to TRBJ2-2; D remains ambiguous. The germline V gene has CDR1 SGHNT and CDR2 YENEEA. The CDR3 has 13 amino acids. The V gene lost 0 bases and the J gene lost 6 bases, with 5 bases spanning the gap. CDR3 bases: TGTGCCAGCAGCTTAGACGGTTCCGGGGAGCTGTTTTTT. Its protein is CASSLDGSGELFF.

This sequence joins TRBV6-4 and TRBJ2-1, with 16 bases that match TRBD2. Trimming took 0 bases from V and 3 from J; bases not matched to a gene: 8. Germline CDR1 is MRHNA and CDR2 is SNTAGT. This CDR3 is 20 amino acids long. The CDR3 here is CASSDSKGLAGGPLYNEQFF. CDR3 in DNA: TGTGCCAGCAGTGACTCAAAGGGACTAGCGGGAGGGCCCCTCTACAATGAGCAGTTCTTC.

This chain connects TRBV5-3 to TRBJ1-5; D not resolved. TRBV5-3 is given ORF status, its function remaining uncertain. Trimming cost V 4 bases and J 5 bases, with 10 bases left between them. This CDR3 contains 13 residues. The chain's CDR3 is CARSRRPHQPQHF. The CDR3 DNA reads TGTGCCAGAAGCCGGAGGCCGCATCAGCCCCAGCATTTT.

The rearrangement joins TRBV6-1 to TRBJ1-5; D possibly corresponds to TRBD1 (6 bases). Germline V gene sequence: CDR1 MNHNS, CDR2 SASEGT. The CDR3 sequence is 16 residues long. The V end was cut by 3 bases, the J end by 4 bases, with 16 bases between. CDR3 amino acids: CASSETDRPPNQPQHF. The CDR3 DNA is TGTGCCAGCAGTGAGACTGACAGGCCCCCAAATCAGCCCCAGCATTTT.

This rearrangement joins TRBV5-4 to TRBJ2-2; weak D call: TRBD2 (6 bases). From germline, CDR1 is SGHNT and CDR2 YYREEE (reference sequence). The CDR3 loop spans 14 amino acids. Deletions cut 4 bases from V and 6 bases from J, with 13 bases between. The CDR3 here is CASSRLDFPGELFF. The CDR3 bases are TGTGCCAGCAGCCGACTAGATTTCCCCGGGGAGCTGTTTTTT.

This clone was detected a few times. The gene calls are TRBV9 and TRBJ2-3; TRBD2 matches at 12 bases. The CDR3 is 14 residues long. V lost 0 bases, J lost 11 bases, and 4 bases stayed unmatched. CDR1 and CDR2 (germline): SGDLS, YYNGEE. CDR3 DNA sequence: TGTGCCAGCAGCGTAGGTGCTAGCGGGAGGGAGCAGTATTTT. It specifies CASSVGASGREQYF.

Notes on this clone: At the DNA level, this CDR3 is encoded by other sequences in the same sample as well. In DNA, the CDR3 is TGTGCCAGCAGTTTGAGGTGGGGGGGCCTCAATGAGCAGTTCTTC. Translated: CASSLRWGGLNEQFF. V is TRBV5-6 and J is TRBJ2-1; D is perhaps TRBD2 (7 bases). The length of the CDR3 is 15 residues. The germline V and J ends were trimmed by 5 bases and 6 bases, with 18 bases remaining between them. The germline CDR1 and CDR2 sequences are SGHDT and YYEEEE.

The chain recombines TRBV6-1 with TRBJ2-3; tentatively, D is TRBD2 (6 bases). CDR3 length: 16 residues. Between the trimmed V and J ends, which lost 4 bases and 3 bases, there was a span of 17 bases. Looked up from germline, CDR1 is MNHNS and CDR2 is SASEGT. DNA of the CDR3: TGTGCCAGCAGTGCCATATCGGGCGGGGAAACAGATACGCAGTATTTT. Protein sequence: CASSAISGGETDTQYF.

The CDR3, as DNA: TGTGCCAGCAGCGTGGGGACTAGCGGGAACAATGAGCAGTTCTTC. Translated, it gives CASSVGTSGNNEQFF. The chain links TRBV9 to TRBJ2-1; 13 positions match TRBD2. Losses at the gene ends were 2 bases for V and 5 bases for J; bases not matched to a gene: 1. Germline V gene lookup returns CDR1 SGDLS and CDR2 YYNGEE. CDR3 length: 15 residues.

This chain uses TRBV6-5 with TRBJ2-7; perhaps TRBD2 as D (5 bases). The CDR3 totals 15 residues. The germline V and J ends were trimmed by 11 bases and 3 bases, with 23 bases remaining between them. The germline CDR1 and CDR2 sequences are MNHEY and SVGAGI. CDR3 amino acids: CAGFKRSNRDYEQYF. The CDR3 DNA reads TGTGCCGGATTCAAACGGTCGAACCGGGACTACGAGCAGTACTTC.

This sequence joins TRBV19 and TRBJ1-3; a weak D match, TRBD1 (5 bases). This CDR3 contains 15 residues. Germline V gene lookup returns CDR1 LNHDA and CDR2 SQIVND (reference sequence). V lost 4 bases and J lost 0, with 10 bases in between. CDR3 loop: CASSNPGYSGNTIYF. The CDR3 DNA reads as TGTGCCAGTAGTAACCCAGGGTACTCTGGAAACACCATATATTTT.